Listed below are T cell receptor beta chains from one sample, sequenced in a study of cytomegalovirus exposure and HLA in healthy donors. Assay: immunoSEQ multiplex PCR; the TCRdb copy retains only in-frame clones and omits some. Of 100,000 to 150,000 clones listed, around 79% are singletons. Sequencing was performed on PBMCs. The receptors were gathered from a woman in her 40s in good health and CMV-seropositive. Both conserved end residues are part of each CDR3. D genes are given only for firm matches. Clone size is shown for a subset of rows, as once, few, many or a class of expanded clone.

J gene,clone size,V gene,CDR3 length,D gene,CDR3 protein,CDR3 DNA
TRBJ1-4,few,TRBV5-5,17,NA,CASSRQIPGSGDEKLFF,TGTGCCAGCAGCCGACAGATCCCAGGGTCGGGCGATGAAAAACTGTTTTTT
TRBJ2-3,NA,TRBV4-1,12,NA,CASSLDSATQYF,TGCGCCAGCAGCCTGGACTCAGCAACGCAGTATTTT
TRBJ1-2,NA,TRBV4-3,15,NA,CASSQVVGANYGYTF,TGCGCCAGCAGCCAAGTGGTCGGGGCTAACTATGGCTACACCTTC
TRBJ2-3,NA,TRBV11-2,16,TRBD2,CASSKTVAGGADTQYF,TGTGCCAGCAGCAAGACGGTAGCGGGGGGGGCAGATACGCAGTATTTT
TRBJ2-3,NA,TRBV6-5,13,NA,CASRRATTDTQYF,TGTGCCAGCAGGAGGGCCACCACAGATACGCAGTATTTT
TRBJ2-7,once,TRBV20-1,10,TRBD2,CSPWGGEQYF,TGCAGCCCCTGGGGGGGCGAGCAGTACTTC
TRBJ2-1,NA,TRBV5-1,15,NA,CASSLEANSYNEQFF,TGCGCCAGCAGCTTAGAGGCCAACTCCTACAATGAGCAGTTCTTC
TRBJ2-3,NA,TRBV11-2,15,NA,CASSLGAGGSDTQYF,TGTGCCAGCAGCTTAGGGGCCGGGGGATCAGATACGCAGTATTTT
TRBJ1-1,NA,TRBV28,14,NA,CASNQGGGNTEAFF,TGTGCCAGCAACCAAGGGGGTGGAAACACTGAAGCTTTCTTT
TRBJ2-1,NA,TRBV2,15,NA,CASSLAATSYNEQFF,TGTGCCAGCAGTTTAGCGGCCACCTCCTACAATGAGCAGTTCTTC
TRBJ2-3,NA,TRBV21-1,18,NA,CASSKVGFLWTGGDTQYF,TGTGCCAGCAGCAAAGTCGGATTCCTCTGGACAGGGGGAGATACGCAGTATTTT
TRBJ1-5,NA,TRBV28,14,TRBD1,CAWKGQGYNQPQHF,TGTGCCTGGAAGGGACAGGGTTACAATCAGCCCCAGCATTTT
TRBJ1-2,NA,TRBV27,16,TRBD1,CASSDGRGQGDYGYTF,TGTGCCAGCAGTGATGGGCGGGGACAGGGGGACTATGGCTACACCTTC
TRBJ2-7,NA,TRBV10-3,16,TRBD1,CAISEPGQGISYEQYF,TGTGCCATCAGTGAACCAGGACAGGGGATATCCTACGAGCAGTACTTC
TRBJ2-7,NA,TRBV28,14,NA,CASRQTGPLYEQYF,TGTGCCAGCAGGCAGACAGGTCCCCTCTACGAGCAGTACTTC
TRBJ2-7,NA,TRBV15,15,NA,CATSRVGAGHYEQYF,TGTGCCACCAGCAGAGTGGGGGCAGGGCACTACGAGCAGTACTTC
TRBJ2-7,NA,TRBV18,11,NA,CASSRGYEQYF,TGTGCCAGCTCACGAGGGTACGAGCAGTACTTC
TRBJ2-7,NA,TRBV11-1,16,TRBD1,CASSLRTGGRTYEQYF,TGTGCCAGCAGCTTAAGGACAGGGGGCAGAACCTACGAGCAGTACTTC
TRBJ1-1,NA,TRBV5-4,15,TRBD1,CASSTWTGPNTEAFF,TGTGCCAGCAGCACTTGGACAGGGCCCAACACTGAAGCTTTCTTT
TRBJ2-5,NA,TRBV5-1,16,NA,CASSGGFSGPQETQYF,TGCGCCAGCAGCGGGGGGTTTAGCGGCCCGCAAGAGACCCAGTACTTC
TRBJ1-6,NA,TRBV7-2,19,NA,CASSLELQGMFSYNSPLHF,TGTGCCAGCAGCTTAGAGTTGCAGGGAATGTTCTCCTATAATTCACCCCTCCACTTT
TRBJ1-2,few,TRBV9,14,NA,CASSKTADSYGYTF,TGTGCCAGCAGCAAGACCGCCGACAGCTATGGCTACACCTTC
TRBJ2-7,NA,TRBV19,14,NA,CASSPREPTYEQYF,TGTGCCAGTAGTCCGCGCGAGCCAACCTACGAGCAGTACTTC
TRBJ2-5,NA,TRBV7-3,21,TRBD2,CASSLRGNYGERGKYQETQYF,TGTGCCAGCAGCTTAAGGGGCAATTATGGCGAGCGGGGGAAGTACCAAGAGACCCAGTACTTC
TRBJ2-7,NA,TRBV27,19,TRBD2,CASSLSGTSGNARFYEQYF,TGTGCCAGCAGTTTATCCGGGACTAGCGGGAATGCACGGTTCTACGAGCAGTACTTC